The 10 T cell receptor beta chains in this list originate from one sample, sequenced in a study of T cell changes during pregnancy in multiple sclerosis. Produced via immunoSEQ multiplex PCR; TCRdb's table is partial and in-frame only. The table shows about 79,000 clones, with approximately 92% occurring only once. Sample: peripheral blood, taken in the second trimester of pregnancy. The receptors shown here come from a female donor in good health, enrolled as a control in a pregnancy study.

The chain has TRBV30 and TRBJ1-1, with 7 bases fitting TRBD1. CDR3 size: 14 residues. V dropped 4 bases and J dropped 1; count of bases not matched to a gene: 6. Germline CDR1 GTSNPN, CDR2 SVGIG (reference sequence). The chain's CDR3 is CAWIPGTANTEAFF. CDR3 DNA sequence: TGTGCCTGGATTCCCGGGACAGCGAACACTGAAGCTTTCTTT.

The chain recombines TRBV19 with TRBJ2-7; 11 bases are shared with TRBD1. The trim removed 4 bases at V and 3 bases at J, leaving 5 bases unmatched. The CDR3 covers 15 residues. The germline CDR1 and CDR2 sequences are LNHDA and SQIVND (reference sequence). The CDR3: CASSRGTGGIYEQYF. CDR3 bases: TGTGCCAGTAGTAGGGGGACAGGGGGTATCTACGAGCAGTACTTC.

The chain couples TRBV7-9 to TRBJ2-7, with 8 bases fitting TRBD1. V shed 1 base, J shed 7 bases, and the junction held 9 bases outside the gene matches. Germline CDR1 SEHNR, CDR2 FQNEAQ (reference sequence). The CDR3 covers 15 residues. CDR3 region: CASSLGGGQGEEQYF. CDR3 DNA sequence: TGTGCCAGCAGCTTAGGGGGAGGACAGGGCGAAGAGCAGTACTTC.

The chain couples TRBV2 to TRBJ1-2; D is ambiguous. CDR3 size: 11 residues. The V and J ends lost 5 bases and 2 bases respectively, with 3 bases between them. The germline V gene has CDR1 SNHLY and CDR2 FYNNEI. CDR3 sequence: CASSLNYGYTF. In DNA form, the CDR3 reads TGTGCCAGCAGTCTCAACTATGGCTACACCTTC.

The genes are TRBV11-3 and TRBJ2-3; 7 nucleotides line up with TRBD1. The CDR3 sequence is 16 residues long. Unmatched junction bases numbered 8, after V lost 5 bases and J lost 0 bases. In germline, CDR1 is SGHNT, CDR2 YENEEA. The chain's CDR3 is CASSPQGILSTDTQYF. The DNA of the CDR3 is TGTGCCAGCAGCCCACAGGGGATTCTTAGCACAGATACGCAGTATTTT.

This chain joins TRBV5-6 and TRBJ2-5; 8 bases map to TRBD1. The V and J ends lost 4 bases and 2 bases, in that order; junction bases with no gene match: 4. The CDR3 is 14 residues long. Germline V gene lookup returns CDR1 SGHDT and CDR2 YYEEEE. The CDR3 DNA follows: TGTGCCAGCAGCGGAAACAGGGGGCAAGAGACCCAGTACTTC. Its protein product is CASSGNRGQETQYF.

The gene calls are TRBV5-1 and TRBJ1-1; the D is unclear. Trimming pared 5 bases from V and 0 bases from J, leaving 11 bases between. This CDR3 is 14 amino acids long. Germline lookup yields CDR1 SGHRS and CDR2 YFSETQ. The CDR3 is CASRREQMNTEAFF. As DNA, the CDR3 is TGCGCCAGCAGAAGGGAGCAGATGAACACTGAAGCTTTCTTT.

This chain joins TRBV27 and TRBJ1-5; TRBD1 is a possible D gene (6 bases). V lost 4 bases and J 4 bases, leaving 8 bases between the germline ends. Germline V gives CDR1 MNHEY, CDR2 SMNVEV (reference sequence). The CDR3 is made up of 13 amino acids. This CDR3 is CASSWQGNQPQHF. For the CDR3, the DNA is TGTGCCAGCAGTTGGCAGGGGAATCAGCCCCAGCATTTT.

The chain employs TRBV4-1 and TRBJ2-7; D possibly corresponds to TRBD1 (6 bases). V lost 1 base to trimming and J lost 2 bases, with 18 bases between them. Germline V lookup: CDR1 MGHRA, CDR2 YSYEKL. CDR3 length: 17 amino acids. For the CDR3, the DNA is TGCGCCAGCAGCCAAGTGGGGGCTGGGAGACAGACCTACGAGCAGTACTTC. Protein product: CASSQVGAGRQTYEQYF.

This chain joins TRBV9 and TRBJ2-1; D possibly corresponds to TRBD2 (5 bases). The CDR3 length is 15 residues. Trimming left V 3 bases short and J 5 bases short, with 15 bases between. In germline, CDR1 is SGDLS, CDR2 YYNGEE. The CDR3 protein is CASSAAPGYNNEQFF. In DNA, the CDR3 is TGTGCCAGCAGCGCGGCCCCGGGGTACAACAATGAGCAGTTCTTC.